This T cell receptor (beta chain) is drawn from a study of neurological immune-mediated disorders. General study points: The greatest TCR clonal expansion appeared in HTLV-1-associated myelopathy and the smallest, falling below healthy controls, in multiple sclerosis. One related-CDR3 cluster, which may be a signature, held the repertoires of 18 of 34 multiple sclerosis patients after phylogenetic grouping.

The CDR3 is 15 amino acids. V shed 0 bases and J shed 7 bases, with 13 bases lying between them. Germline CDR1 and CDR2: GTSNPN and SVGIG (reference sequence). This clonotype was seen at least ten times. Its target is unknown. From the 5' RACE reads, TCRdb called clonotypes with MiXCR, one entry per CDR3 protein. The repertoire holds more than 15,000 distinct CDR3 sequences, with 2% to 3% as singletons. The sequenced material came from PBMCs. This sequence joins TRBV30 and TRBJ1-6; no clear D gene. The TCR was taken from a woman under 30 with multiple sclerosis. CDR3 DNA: TGTGCCTGGAGTGTACTGGGTTCTCGGAATTCACCCCTCCACTTT. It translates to CAWSVLGSRNSPLHF.